The T cell receptor beta chain described here comes from a study of cytomegalovirus exposure and HLA in healthy donors. Turning to the study itself: Approximately 80 million unique TCRs from HLA-typed donors were held in an early data release. Study-level points and caveats: The study recorded 160 or so TCR beta chains that were cytomegalovirus-associated. Reports state that TCR beta sequences accurately predicted most subjects' HLA-A and HLA-B alleles.

As concerns this clone: Its antigen is still unknown.

Use of 60 Vbeta and 13 Jbeta primers characterized the PCR. TCRdb's table, derived via immunoSEQ multiplex PCR, lists solely in-frame clones and lacks some. This sample has 110,000 or so clones, with 75% to 85% found just once. V was clipped by 5 bases and J by 2 bases; unmatched bases: 3. The CDR3 runs 16 residues. CDR1 is MDHEN and CDR2 is SYDVKM in the germline V gene. Sequences were obtained from PBMCs. The TCR sequence derives from a man aged 40-55 years in good health and CMV-seronegative. This chain connects TRBV28 to TRBJ2-4, with 13 positions matching TRBD2. The CDR3, as DNA: TGTGCCAGCAGTGTACTAGCGGGAGGGTCCAAAAACATTCAGTACTTC. Translating it yields CASSVLAGGSKNIQYF.